What follows is one TCR beta chain and its context. The antigen remains unidentified. The entry originates in a study of T cell responses to AZD1222 COVID-19 vaccine. As for the study in general: Both about-4-week and about-12-week second-dose recipients were combined.

Method: immunoSEQ multiplex PCR; TCRdb's copy keeps in-frame clones and lacks some. The sample lists tens of thousands of clones, about 85% occurring once. CDR1 is SGHDT and CDR2 is YYEEEE in the germline V gene. The V gene end was trimmed by 4 bases and the J gene end by 8 bases; junction bases not matched to a gene: 10. The CDR3 is 15 residues long. Study-level findings and limits: Repertoire sampling occurred only after the peak T cell response. White British people made up most donors, females outnumbered males, and clonal diversity was possibly underestimated. The study found Spike-specific TCR breadth and depth rose after two AZD1222 doses.

The source was peripheral blood, collected on day 0 of AZD1222 vaccination. This sequence originates from an adult in good health. V and J are TRBV5-6 and TRBJ1-4; 8 bases match TRBD1. Here the CDR3 DNA reads TGTGCCAGCAGCCCCGGGACAGGACGCCCCGAAAAACTGTTTTTT. Encoded protein: CASSPGTGRPEKLFF.